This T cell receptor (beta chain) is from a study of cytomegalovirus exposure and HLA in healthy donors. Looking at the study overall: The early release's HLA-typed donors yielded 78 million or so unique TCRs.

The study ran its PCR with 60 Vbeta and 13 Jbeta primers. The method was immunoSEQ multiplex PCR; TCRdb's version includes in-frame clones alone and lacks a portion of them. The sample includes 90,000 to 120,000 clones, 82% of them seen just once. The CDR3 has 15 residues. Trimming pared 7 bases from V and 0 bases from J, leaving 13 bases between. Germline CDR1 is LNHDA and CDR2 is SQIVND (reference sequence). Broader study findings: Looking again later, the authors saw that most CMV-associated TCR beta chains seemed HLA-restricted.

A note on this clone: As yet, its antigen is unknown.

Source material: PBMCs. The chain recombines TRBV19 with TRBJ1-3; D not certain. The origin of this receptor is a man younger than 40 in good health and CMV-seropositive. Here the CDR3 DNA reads TGTGCCAGTAACGTTGCAGGCCGCTCTGGAAACACCATATATTTT. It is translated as CASNVAGRSGNTIYF.